Presented here are 10 T cell receptor beta chains from one specimen sequenced in a study of siplizumab effects on memory and regulatory T cells. Data came from immunoSEQ multiplex PCR; TCRdb stores just in-frame clones and leaves some out. The sample lists about 13,000 clones; 30% to 50% were seen once. Coculture of mixed lymphocyte reaction cells was performed at 37°C for roughly six days. For these receptors, no antigen is known. Sequenced: CFSE-low (dividing) CD8+ T cells sorted from an allogeneic mixed lymphocyte reaction. The receptor set was obtained from a human donor in good health; the cells came from an allogeneic mixed lymphocyte reaction.

The chain couples TRBV11-3 to TRBJ2-5; no reliable D call. Germline V gene data show CDR1 as SGHNT and CDR2 as YENEEA. The V end lost 1 base, the J end lost 0 bases, and 9 bases lay between the germline ends. There are 15 residues in the CDR3. The CDR3 loop is CASSLVRQDQETQYF. Written as DNA, the CDR3 is TGTGCCAGCAGCTTAGTTCGGCAGGACCAAGAGACCCAGTACTTC.

This clone has only a few counts. The CDR3 loop reads CASSAGGGSLYTGELFF. Here the CDR3 DNA reads TGTGCCAGCAGCGCCGGGGGCGGGAGTCTTTACACCGGGGAGCTGTTTTTT. This chain connects TRBV9 to TRBJ2-2, with D maybe TRBD2 (7 bases). Germline V gene sequence: CDR1 SGDLS, CDR2 YYNGEE. The CDR3 is 17 residues long. With 3 bases removed from V and 3 bases from J, the gap between germline ends came to 18 bases.

There are a few counts of this clone. The rearrangement uses TRBV18 and TRBJ1-1; D not resolved. This CDR3 spans 13 amino acids. The V and J ends lost 8 bases and 5 bases respectively, with 15 bases between them. The V gene's germline CDR1 is KGHSH and CDR2 LQKENI. The CDR3: CASISALGTEAFF. CDR3 bases: TGTGCCAGCATTTCCGCGCTTGGGACTGAAGCTTTCTTT. The full variable domain, rest sourced from reference TRBV18 and TRBJ1-1, is NAGVMQNPRHLVRRRGQEARLRCSPMKGHSHVYWYRQLPEEGLKFMVYLQKENIIDESGMPKERFSAEFPKEGPSILRIQQVVRGDSAAYFCASISALGTEAFFGQGTRLTVV.

Only a few counts were recorded for this clone. The chain uses TRBV27 and TRBJ2-3; D call uncertain. The germline gives CDR1 MNHEY, CDR2 SMNVEV (reference sequence). The CDR3 runs to 15 residues. V lost 2 bases and J 0 bases, leaving 9 bases between the germline ends. The CDR3 bases are TGTGCCAGCAGTTTAACAGTTACTAGCACAGATACGCAGTATTTT. Protein product: CASSLTVTSTDTQYF.

The V gene is TRBV9, the J gene TRBJ2-7; D possibly corresponds to TRBD2 (5 bases). V lost 1 base, J lost 2 bases, and 13 bases lay in between. This CDR3 comprises 15 residues. CDR1 is SGDLS and CDR2 is YYNGEE in the germline V gene. The CDR3 DNA reads as TGTGCCAGCAGCGTAACCCCCCGGGGAACCTACGAGCAGTACTTC. Encoded protein: CASSVTPRGTYEQYF.

This clone was seen more than once but under ten times. The V gene is TRBV2, the J gene TRBJ1-5; D may be TRBD1 (5 bases). The CDR3 has 14 residues. Trimming shortened V by 6 bases and J by 3 bases, and 12 bases separated the two germline ends. Germline CDR1 and CDR2: SNHLY and FYNNEI. The CDR3 DNA sequence: TGTGCCAGCAGAAATGAGGGGTTCAATCAGCCCCAGCATTTT. Translated, it gives CASRNEGFNQPQHF.

This clone has only a few counts. The J gene is TRBJ2-3, the V gene TRBV7-9; TRBD2 matches at 9 bases. V lost 1 base to trimming and J lost 1 base; unmatched junction nucleotides: 3. The germline V gene has CDR1 SEHNR and CDR2 FQNEAQ (reference sequence). The CDR3 runs to 16 residues. CDR3 coding DNA: TGTGCCAGCAGCTTAGGGTCTAGCGGGGGCACAGATACGCAGTATTTT. This codes for CASSLGSSGGTDTQYF.

The chain uses TRBV4-1 and TRBJ1-3, with D maybe TRBD1 (6 bases). CDR1 MGHRA and CDR2 YSYEKL come from the germline V gene. Trimming pared 3 bases from V and 2 bases from J, leaving 14 bases between. The length of the CDR3 is 16 residues. The CDR3 reads CASSQEPGQTGNTIYF. CDR3 nucleotides: TGCGCCAGCAGCCAGGAACCGGGACAAACTGGAAACACCATATATTTT.

The chain links TRBV10-3 to TRBJ2-7; D call uncertain. CDR1 is ENHRY, CDR2 SYGVKD, per germline. V lost 4 bases to trimming and J lost 2 bases, with 12 bases between them. The CDR3 has 14 residues. CDR3 DNA sequence: TGTGCCATCAGTGTATTCGCAGGAGCCTACGAGCAGTACTTC. This sequence encodes CAISVFAGAYEQYF.

The chain links TRBV2 to TRBJ2-1; D is undetermined. This CDR3 has 12 residues. Trimming left V 2 bases short and J 8 bases short, with 7 bases between. Per germline, CDR1 SNHLY and CDR2 FYNNEI. The DNA of the CDR3 is TGTGCCAGCAGTGAAATTTTGGATGAGCAGTTCTTC. Translating gives CASSEILDEQFF. The full variable domain, with the rest looked up from reference TRBV2 and TRBJ2-1, is EPEVTQTPSHQVTQMGQEVILRCVPISNHLYFYWYRQILGQKVEFLVSFYNNEISEKSEIFDDQFSVERPDGSNFTLKIRSTKLEDSAMYFCASSEILDEQFFGPGTRLTVL.